The 18 T cell receptor beta chains below were found in one sample sequenced in a study of OX40 agonist ivuxolimab in advanced cancers. Data came from immunoSEQ multiplex PCR; TCRdb stores just in-frame clones and leaves some out. In the table there are more than 20,000 clones, 85% of which are singletons. Source: CD4+ or CD8+ T cells sorted from blood, taken in a trial of the OX40 agonist ivuxolimab. The receptors were gathered from an adult with an advanced solid tumor such as melanoma, head and neck, liver or kidney cancer.

Written as DNA, the CDR3 is TGTGCCAGTAGTATTGGGGTAAACACTGAAGCTTTCTTT. Translation gives CASSIGVNTEAFF. V gene TRBV19 combines with J gene TRBJ1-1; D remains ambiguous. This CDR3 region has 13 residues. V lost 3 bases and J lost 2, with 7 bases in between. Germline CDR1 and CDR2: LNHDA and SQIVND (reference sequence).

The J gene is TRBJ1-2, the V gene TRBV9, with a possible D match to TRBD1 (5 bases). Germline CDR1 and CDR2: SGDLS and YYNGEE. Trimming left V 4 bases short and J 4 bases short, with 17 bases between. This CDR3 spans 15 amino acids. CDR3 DNA sequence: TGTGCCAGCAGCCTCGACTACTTTAGGGGCTATGGCTACACCTTC. Translating gives CASSLDYFRGYGYTF.

This clone is deemed medium-sized. The chain employs TRBV15 and TRBJ2-2; TRBD1 matches 7 bases. The CDR3 totals 17 residues. From germline, CDR1 is LNHNV and CDR2 YYDKDF (reference sequence). Unmatched junction bases numbered 9, after V lost 1 base and J lost 4 bases. CDR3 bases: TGTGCCACCAGCAGAGCCCCCGACAGGGTCGGCACCGGGGAGCTGTTTTTT. The encoded protein is CATSRAPDRVGTGELFF.

The rearrangement links TRBV27 to TRBJ1-5; a possible D gene is TRBD1 (6 bases). V lost 3 bases to trimming and J lost 1 base, with 10 bases between them. Germline assignment: CDR1 MNHEY and CDR2 SMNVEV (reference sequence). The length of the CDR3 is 15 residues. The CDR3, as DNA: TGTGCCAGCAGTTTGAGTCAGGGGAGCAATCAGCCCCAGCATTTT. Translated, it gives CASSLSQGSNQPQHF.

The V call is TRBV5-5, the J call TRBJ2-1; D gene unclear. The V end was cut by 4 bases, the J end by 8 bases, with 7 bases between. CDR1 is SGHKS, CDR2 YYEKEE, per germline (reference sequence). CDR3 length: 11 residues. CDR3 in DNA: TGTGCCAGCAGCGAGTGGTATGAGCAGTTCTTC. Encoded protein: CASSEWYEQFF.

This chain connects TRBV9 to TRBJ2-1; either TRBD1 or TRBD2 may fit D (5 bases each). The germline V and J ends were trimmed by 4 bases and 0 bases, with 23 bases remaining between them. The CDR3 runs to 19 residues. The germline CDR1 and CDR2 sequences are SGDLS and YYNGEE. This chain's CDR3 is CASSPEPGPMPSSYNEQFF. In DNA form, the CDR3 reads TGTGCCAGCAGCCCCGAACCGGGACCCATGCCGAGCTCCTACAATGAGCAGTTCTTC.

This clone was counted only a few times. The V and J genes are TRBV27 and TRBJ2-5; TRBD1 or TRBD2 may be the D gene (6 bases each). The CDR3 contains 17 residues. Per the germline V gene, CDR1 is MNHEY and CDR2 is SMNVEV (reference sequence). V lost 2 bases, J lost 1 base, and 17 bases lay in between. DNA of the CDR3: TGTGCCAGCAGTTTAAAATTTGGGGGGACATTCCAAGAGACCCAGTACTTC. Protein: CASSLKFGGTFQETQYF.

The chain recombines TRBV7-9 with TRBJ2-5; 7 nucleotides match TRBD2. The CDR3 length is 14 residues. CDR1 is SEHNR, CDR2 FQNEAQ, per germline (reference sequence). With 4 bases clipped from V and 4 bases from J, the junction kept 6 bases outside the gene matches. The CDR3 DNA is TGTGCCAGCAGCTCCCTAGCGGACACAGAGACCCAGTACTTC. It encodes CASSSLADTETQYF.

V and J are TRBV7-3 and TRBJ2-1; D might be TRBD2 (5 bases). V lost 5 bases and J lost 5, with 10 bases in between. The CDR3 loop spans 13 amino acids. Germline assignment: CDR1 SGHTA and CDR2 FQGTGA. CDR3 bases: TGTGCCAGCAGCAGACTGGGAGACAATGAGCAGTTCTTC. Translated, it gives CASSRLGDNEQFF.

The chain uses TRBV5-6 and TRBJ1-2; TRBD1 is a possible D gene (6 bases). V was pared by 0 bases and J by 3 bases, with 12 bases between. Germline CDR1 reads SGHDT; CDR2 reads YYEEEE. CDR3 size: 15 residues. The CDR3 DNA follows: TGTGCCAGCAGCTTGGAGGGGGGAAGGTACTATGGCTACACCTTC. Protein product: CASSLEGGRYYGYTF.

V gene TRBV10-3 combines with J gene TRBJ2-2; D possibly corresponds to TRBD2 (6 bases). The germline gives CDR1 ENHRY, CDR2 SYGVKD. V was cut by 3 bases and J by 1 base, with 12 bases left in between. This CDR3 has 16 residues. CDR3: CAISDEGLRNTGELFF. CDR3 DNA: TGTGCCATCAGTGATGAGGGACTCAGGAACACCGGGGAGCTGTTTTTT.

The V gene is TRBV7-6, the J gene TRBJ2-3; TRBD2 matches 12 bases. Trimming cost V 5 bases and J 4 bases; bases outside gene matches: 4. CDR1 is SGHVS, CDR2 FNYEAQ, per germline. CDR3 length equals 15 residues. CDR3 sequence: CASSLLAGGPDTQYF. DNA for the CDR3: TGTGCCAGCAGCCTACTAGCGGGGGGCCCAGATACGCAGTATTTT.

This clone has just one count. CDR3 bases: TGTGCCAGCAGCATACCGGGACCAAAGGACTACGAGCAGTACTTC. Translation: CASSIPGPKDYEQYF. The chain recombines TRBV11-1 with TRBJ2-7; either TRBD1 or TRBD2 may supply D (5 bases each). The germline V gene encodes CDR1 SGHAT and CDR2 FQDESV (reference sequence). The V and J ends lost 5 bases and 3 bases respectively, with 17 bases between them. The CDR3 is 15 residues long. Filled out from reference TRBV11-1 and TRBJ2-7, the complete variable domain reads EAEVAQSPRYKITEKSQAVAFWCDPISGHATLYWYRQILGQGPELLVQFQDESVVDDSQLPKDRFSAERLKGVDSTLKIQPAELGDSAMYLCASSIPGPKDYEQYFGPGTRLTVT.

This chain connects TRBV18 to TRBJ1-5; perhaps TRBD1 as D (5 bases). Between the trimmed V and J ends, which lost 6 bases and 6 bases, there was a span of 9 bases. Germline V CDR1 and CDR2: KGHSH, LQKENI. CDR3 length equals 12 residues. CDR3 DNA sequence: TGTGCCAGCTCGGACACGGGTCAGCCCCAGCATTTT. Encoded protein: CASSDTGQPQHF.

The count of this clone is one. This chain joins TRBV7-2 and TRBJ1-2, with D unclear. The CDR3 has 13 amino acids. Per germline, CDR1 SGHTA and CDR2 FQGNSA. V shed 4 bases and J shed 10 bases, with 16 bases lying between them. CDR3 in amino acids: CASSSVPQSDYTF. In nucleotides, the CDR3 is TGTGCCAGCAGCTCAGTACCCCAATCGGACTACACCTTC.

The chain uses TRBV5-1 and TRBJ2-5, with 13 nucleotides matching TRBD2. The CDR3 covers 15 residues. V lost 6 bases to trimming and J lost 4 bases; unmatched junction nucleotides: 6. Per the germline V gene, CDR1 is SGHRS and CDR2 is YFSETQ. DNA for the CDR3: TGCGCCAGCACCACGACTAGCGGGGGGATAGAGACCCAGTACTTC. Residues: CASTTTSGGIETQYF.

V and J are TRBV11-2 and TRBJ2-2, with D perhaps given as TRBD1 or TRBD2 (6 bases each). V was shortened by 1 base and J by 2 bases, with 20 bases between the two germline ends. The germline gives CDR1 SGHAT, CDR2 FQNNGV. There are 19 residues in the CDR3. CDR3: CASSLGLRGRWINTGELFF. CDR3 nucleotide sequence: TGTGCCAGCAGCTTAGGCCTCCGGGGGCGGTGGATTAACACCGGGGAGCTGTTTTTT.

V and J are TRBV7-6 and TRBJ2-3; D is undetermined. The CDR3 is 14 amino acids. V dropped 5 bases and J dropped 4 bases, with 13 bases sitting between them. Germline values: CDR1 SGHVS, CDR2 FNYEAQ. The CDR3 nucleotides read TGTGCCAGCAGCGCCTGGCGGACGGCAGATACGCAGTATTTT. Translating gives CASSAWRTADTQYF.